A single sample is the source of the 5 T cell receptor beta chains below, sequenced in a study of control samples from healthy donors and cancer patients. Profiling relied on immunoSEQ multiplex PCR, and the TCRdb table lists in-frame clones only, not all of them. The profile covers approximately 170,000 clones, with 90% appearing a single time and approximately 1.5% taken by the ten largest. The material sequenced was blood. Every receptor here comes from a woman between 45 and 65 years old in good health.

As for this clone: Within the sample, other DNA sequences also encode this same CDR3. V and J are TRBV6-6 and TRBJ1-2; weak D call: TRBD1 (6 bases). Germline CDR1 MNHNY, CDR2 SVGAGI (reference sequence). This CDR3 is built from 13 residues. Trimming left V 7 bases short and J 8 bases short, with 17 bases between. CDR3 loop: CASKSGGAGGYTF. The CDR3 DNA is TGTGCCAGCAAATCCGGGGGCGCGGGGGGCTACACCTTC.

This clone was counted only a few times. V gene TRBV10-3 combines with J gene TRBJ2-5; a possible D gene is TRBD2 (5 bases). CDR1 is ENHRY and CDR2 is SYGVKD in the germline V gene. The CDR3 is 12 amino acids. V was trimmed by 2 bases and J by 9 bases, leaving 10 bases between them. The chain's CDR3 is CAISETRGAQYF. The DNA for the CDR3 is TGTGCCATCAGTGAGACTCGGGGAGCCCAGTACTTC.

There are a few counts of this clone. The chain couples TRBV28 to TRBJ2-3; TRBD2 matches 9 bases. The CDR3 extends over 14 amino acids. CDR1 and CDR2 (germline): MDHEN, SYDVKM. V gave up 4 bases and J gave up 1 base; unmatched junction bases: 0. This CDR3 reads CASSSSGGTDTQYF. CDR3 nucleotides: TGTGCCAGCAGTTCTAGCGGGGGCACAGATACGCAGTATTTT.

This sequence joins TRBV3-1 (or the pseudogene TRBV3-2) and TRBJ2-5; 9 bases agree with TRBD1. The CDR3 sequence is 15 residues long. The junction had 8 bases not matched to a gene; V was cut back by 5 bases and J by 4 bases. CDR1 is LGHDT and CDR2 is YNNKEL in the germline V gene (reference sequence). The CDR3 nucleotides are TGTGCCAGCAGCTTCCCTACAGGGGGCCGAGAGACCCAGTACTTC. This sequence encodes CASSFPTGGRETQYF.

The rearrangement joins TRBV7-2 to TRBJ2-1; 7 bases agree with TRBD1. CDR1 and CDR2 from the germline V gene are SGHTA and FQGNSA. Trimming cost V 4 bases and J 9 bases; bases outside gene matches: 9. This CDR3 is 14 amino acids long. CDR3 sequence (DNA): TGTGCCAGCAGCTGGTCGACAGGGATAGGTGAGCAGTTCTTC. Encoded protein: CASSWSTGIGEQFF.